Shown below are 20 T cell receptor beta chains from a single sample sequenced in a study of CD8 T cells in Susac syndrome. RNA, at roughly 0.5 to 1 ug, was reverse transcribed with random hexamers. TCRdb recomputed calls from the immunoSEQ multiplex PCR reads with MiXCR, one row per CDR3 protein. The sample has some 100,000 distinct CDR3 sequences; less than 97% are singletons. Input material: CD4+ T cells from PBMCs. The receptors shown here come from a human donor in good health.

The V call is TRBV6-2 or TRBV6-3, the J call TRBJ2-5, with 9 bases lining up with TRBD2. The CDR3 loop spans 14 amino acids. CDR1 and CDR2 from the germline V gene are MNHEY and SVGEGT. The V and J ends lost 2 bases and 4 bases, in that order; junction bases with no gene match: 2. The CDR3 is CASSYSSGRETQYF. The DNA of the CDR3 is TGTGCCAGCAGTTACAGTAGCGGGAGAGAGACCCAGTACTTC.

V is TRBV29-1 and J is TRBJ2-5, with D unclear. This CDR3 region has 13 residues. CDR1 is SQVTM, CDR2 ANQGSEA, per germline. V was trimmed by 3 bases and J by 2 bases, leaving 10 bases between them. The CDR3 sequence: CSVDFYDQETQYF. The CDR3 nucleotides are TGCAGCGTTGATTTCTACGATCAAGAGACCCAGTACTTC.

The genes are TRBV27 and TRBJ2-1, with TRBD2 matching over 12 bases. CDR1 MNHEY and CDR2 SMNVEV come from the germline V gene (reference sequence). V lost 2 bases and J lost 6; bases outside the gene matches: 8. This CDR3 comprises 17 residues. Here the CDR3 DNA reads TGTGCCAGCAGTTTAGTCCTAGCGGGGGGGCCTAGCAATGAGCAGTTCTTC. This encodes CASSLVLAGGPSNEQFF.

This clonotype was seen once. This chain uses TRBV20-1 with TRBJ2-7, with 9 nucleotides matching TRBD1. Germline trimming cut 5 bases from V and 3 bases from J; bases unmatched to any gene: 5. CDR3 size: 13 residues. From germline, CDR1 is DFQATT and CDR2 SNEGSKA (reference sequence). The CDR3 region is CSAGDRVGYEQYF. The CDR3 DNA reads as TGCAGTGCTGGGGACAGGGTTGGCTACGAGCAGTACTTC.

The chain links TRBV11-2 to TRBJ2-3; weak D call: TRBD2 (7 bases). V was trimmed by 5 bases and J by 2 bases, leaving 14 bases between them. This CDR3 has 15 amino acids. Germline V gene sequence: CDR1 SGHAT, CDR2 FQNNGV. The CDR3: CASSQRGALTDTQYF. CDR3 sequence (DNA): TGTGCCAGCAGCCAACGGGGGGCGCTCACAGATACGCAGTATTTT.

This chain joins TRBV10-3 and TRBJ2-4, with TRBD2 matching over 7 bases. V was clipped by 4 bases and J by 4 bases; unmatched bases: 4. Germline values: CDR1 ENHRY, CDR2 SYGVKD. The CDR3 has 14 residues. CDR3 protein: CAISGEREKNIQYF. The CDR3 DNA sequence: TGTGCCATCAGTGGGGAGCGGGAAAAAAACATTCAGTACTTC.

The J gene is TRBJ2-1, the V gene TRBV5-6; 9 nucleotides align to TRBD2. The CDR3 sequence is 12 residues long. Germline CDR1 is SGHDT and CDR2 is YYEEEE. V shed 5 bases, J shed 12 bases, and the junction held 6 bases outside the gene matches. As DNA, the CDR3 is TGTGCCAGCAGTTACAGCGGGGGGTTGCAGTTCTTC. Encoded protein: CASSYSGGLQFF.

This clonotype was seen just once. The chain employs TRBV3-1 and TRBJ1-1; weak D call: TRBD1 (6 bases). With 2 bases removed from V and 1 base from J, the gap between germline ends came to 11 bases. From germline, CDR1 is LGHDT and CDR2 YNNKEL (reference sequence). This CDR3 spans 15 amino acids. The CDR3 loop reads CASSQYRDSNTEAFF. CDR3 nucleotides: TGTGCCAGCAGCCAATACAGGGATTCGAACACTGAAGCTTTCTTT.

The CDR3 spells CASSPLLSGSNTDTQYF. The CDR3 region has the DNA TGTGCCAGCAGCCCACTCCTTAGCGGGAGTAACACAGATACGCAGTATTTT. V usage is TRBV9 and J usage is TRBJ2-3; 9 bases agree with TRBD2. The V segment lost 4 bases and the J segment 2 bases; nucleotides outside the gene matches: 11. Germline V CDR1 and CDR2: SGDLS, YYNGEE. The CDR3 runs 17 residues.

In nucleotides, the CDR3 is TGCAGCGTTGAGGGTGCTCCTCGAGATACGCAGTATTTT. Translating gives CSVEGAPRDTQYF. The V call is TRBV29-1, the J call TRBJ2-3; D not resolved. Per germline, CDR1 SQVTM and CDR2 ANQGSEA. The V end lost 3 bases, the J end lost 5 bases, and 12 bases lay between the germline ends. The CDR3 runs 13 residues.

The chain employs TRBV5-1 and TRBJ2-3, with 11 bases aligning to TRBD1. Per the germline V gene, CDR1 is SGHRS and CDR2 is YFSETQ. CDR3 length equals 15 residues. The V segment lost 3 bases and the J segment 4 bases; nucleotides outside the gene matches: 4. CDR3 in amino acids: CASSSGQGDSDTQYF. In DNA, the CDR3 is TGCGCCAGCAGCTCGGGACAGGGGGACTCAGATACGCAGTATTTT.

As regards this clonotype: The junction shows a germline mismatch at one end, possibly a read error. The chain combines TRBV2 with TRBJ2-2; 7 bases are a match to TRBD1. The CDR3 consists of 14 residues. Germline V CDR1 and CDR2: SNHLY, FYNNEI. CDR3 sequence (DNA): TGTGCCAGCAGGGAAGACAGGGTCACCGGGGAGCTGTTTTTT. Translated: CASREDRVTGELFF.

The CDR3 here is CASSRLAGVTGELFF. CDR3 sequence (DNA): TGCGCCAGCAGCCGACTAGCGGGAGTTACCGGGGAGCTGTTTTTT. The rearrangement uses TRBV4-3 and TRBJ2-2; TRBD2 agrees at 12 bases. The CDR3 sequence is 15 residues long. J lost 5 bases, V lost 4 bases, and 2 bases had no gene match. Germline-derived CDR1 and CDR2 are LGHNA and YSLEER.

The chain links TRBV24-1 to TRBJ2-1; D may be TRBD1 or TRBD2 (6 bases each). CDR1 KGHDR and CDR2 SFDVKD come from the germline V gene. With 6 bases removed from V and 7 bases from J, the gap between germline ends came to 15 bases. The CDR3 contains 14 residues. The DNA of the CDR3 is TGTGCCACCAGTAACGTTCGGGGGCCAAATGAGCAGTTCTTC. This sequence encodes CATSNVRGPNEQFF.

The chain uses TRBV5-4 and TRBJ2-1; D unclear. CDR1 is SGHNT and CDR2 is YYREEE in the germline V gene (reference sequence). CDR3 length: 13 amino acids. V lost 1 base and J 6 bases, leaving 8 bases between the germline ends. Written as DNA, the CDR3 is TGTGCCAGCAGCTTGTCCCCGATCAATGAGCAGTTCTTC. Protein: CASSLSPINEQFF.

CDR3 nucleotides: TGTGCCAGCAGTTTATGGGGTCAGAGCTCCTACGAGCAGTACTTC. The encoded protein is CASSLWGQSSYEQYF. V is TRBV12-3 or TRBV12-4 and J is TRBJ2-7, with D unresolved. This CDR3 is built from 15 residues. V was trimmed by 2 bases and J by 0 bases, leaving 11 bases between them.

V is TRBV6-5 and J is TRBJ2-7; 8 bases line up with TRBD1. CDR1 and CDR2 (germline): MNHEY, SVGAGI. The junction had 8 bases not matched to a gene; V was cut back by 6 bases and J by 4 bases. There are 14 residues in the CDR3. The CDR3 is CASSVTDRGYEQYF. The CDR3 DNA is TGTGCCAGCAGCGTCACCGACAGGGGATACGAGCAGTACTTC.

A single count supports this clonotype. The CDR3 DNA reads TGTGCCAGCAGATTCTCAGGCCCGGGCGGGACAACAGATACGCAGTATTTT. Its protein is CASRFSGPGGTTDTQYF. The chain couples TRBV28 to TRBJ2-3; perhaps D is TRBD1 or TRBD2 (6 bases each). Germline loops: CDR1 MDHEN, CDR2 SYDVKM. The CDR3 extends over 17 amino acids. The germline V and J ends were trimmed by 6 bases and 3 bases, with 22 bases remaining between them.

This chain uses TRBV29-1 with TRBJ2-7; D gene uncertain. CDR3 size: 12 residues. The V and J ends lost 3 bases and 7 bases respectively, with 13 bases between them. CDR1 and CDR2 (germline): SQVTM, ANQGSEA. This CDR3 is CSVETDHGEQYF. DNA for the CDR3: TGCAGCGTTGAGACCGACCACGGAGAGCAGTACTTC.

The rearrangement links TRBV7-2 to TRBJ2-5; maybe TRBD1 (6 bases). CDR1 is SGHTA, CDR2 FQGNSA, per germline. The CDR3 sequence is 13 residues long. Trimming stripped 5 bases from V and 5 bases from J, with 12 bases between. CDR3 protein: CASSRQGQETQYF. CDR3 DNA: TGTGCCAGCAGCCGTCAGGGGCAGGAGACCCAGTACTTC.